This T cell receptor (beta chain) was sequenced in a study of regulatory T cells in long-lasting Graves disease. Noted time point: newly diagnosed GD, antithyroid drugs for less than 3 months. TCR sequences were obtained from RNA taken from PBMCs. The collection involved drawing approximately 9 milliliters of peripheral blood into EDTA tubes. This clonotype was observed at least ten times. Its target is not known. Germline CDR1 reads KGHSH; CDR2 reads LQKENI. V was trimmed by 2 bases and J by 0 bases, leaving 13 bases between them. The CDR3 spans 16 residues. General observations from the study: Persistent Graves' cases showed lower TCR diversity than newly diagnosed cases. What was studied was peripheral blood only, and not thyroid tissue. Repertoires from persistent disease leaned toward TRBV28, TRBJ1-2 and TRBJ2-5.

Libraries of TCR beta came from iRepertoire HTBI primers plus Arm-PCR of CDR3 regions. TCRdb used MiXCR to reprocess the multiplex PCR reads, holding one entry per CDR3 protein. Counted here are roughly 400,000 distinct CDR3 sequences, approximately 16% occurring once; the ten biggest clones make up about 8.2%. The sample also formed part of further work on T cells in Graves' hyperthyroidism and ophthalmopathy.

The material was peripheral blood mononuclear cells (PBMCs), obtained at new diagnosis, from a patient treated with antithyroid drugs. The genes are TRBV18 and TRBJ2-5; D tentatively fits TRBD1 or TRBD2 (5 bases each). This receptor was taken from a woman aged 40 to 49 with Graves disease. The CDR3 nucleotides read TGTGCCAGCTCACCAATGGCAGGGACGTACCAAGAGACCCAGTACTTC. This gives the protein CASSPMAGTYQETQYF.